One sample yielded the 17 T cell receptor beta chains listed below, sequenced in a study of vaccination and CD4 T cells after COVID-19 (dated by TCRdb to 2021 to 2024). The sample's treatment or condition label, in plain terms: roughly ten-day PBMC culture with coronavirus spike peptide pools or control peptides (ViraFEST assay). Antigens of these TCRs are unknown. Libraries were constructed by PCR. Instrument used: Illumina iSeq 100. DNA from cultured CD4+ T cells was subjected to TCR sequencing with the Oncomine TCR Beta short-read assay at the Johns Hopkins FTIC core. Through fastp at Q25 and MiXCR, TCRdb rebuilt clones from the public reads, retaining in-frame beta chains. Here each entry gathers all rows of one CDR3 protein and keeps the most common genes and DNA. For this sample the table gives 20,000 or so distinct CDR3 sequences, of which roughly 55% were detected only once. 9% to 10% of the sample lies in the top ten.

The material was CD4+ T cells from blood, cultured in vitro, obtained after SARS-CoV-2 vaccination. Receptors originate from a human donor who had recovered from COVID-19.

This clonotype has more than one count but fewer than ten. This chain uses TRBV20-1 with TRBJ1-6; D ambiguous. Germline V gene sequence: CDR1 DFQATT, CDR2 SNEGSKA (reference sequence). Trimming took 3 bases from V and 7 from J, leaving 16 bases between them. This CDR3 contains 15 residues. CDR3 nucleotide sequence: TGCAGTGCTAGGAGTCAGCCTTTCACGAATTCACCCCTCCACTTT. Translation: CSARSQPFTNSPLHF.

This clonotype has a handful of counts. The chain carries TRBV20-1 and TRBJ2-4; D possibly corresponds to TRBD1 (5 bases). This CDR3 has 10 amino acids. The V end was cut by 4 bases, the J end by 11 bases, with 9 bases between. CDR1 and CDR2 from the germline V gene are DFQATT and SNEGSKA (reference sequence). The DNA for the CDR3 is TGCAGTGCTAAAGGGGCGTTTCAGTACTTC. Translation: CSAKGAFQYF.

This sequence joins TRBV10-3 and TRBJ1-6, with 8 bases matching TRBD1. Looked up from germline, CDR1 is ENHRY and CDR2 is SYGVKD. Trimming removed 5 bases from V and 6 bases from J; junction bases left unmatched: 6. The CDR3 extends over 15 amino acids. CDR3 region: CAISNRDRPNSPLHF. For the CDR3, the DNA is TGTGCCATCAGTAACCGGGACAGGCCTAATTCACCCCTCCACTTT.

The V call is TRBV28, the J call TRBJ2-2; no clear D. CDR3 size: 13 residues. In germline, CDR1 is MDHEN, CDR2 SYDVKM. Between the trimmed V and J ends, which lost 3 bases and 9 bases, there was a span of 11 bases. The CDR3 here is CASSFWVSRELFF. CDR3 nucleotides: TGTGCCAGCAGTTTTTGGGTCTCCAGGGAGCTGTTTTTT.

The rearrangement uses TRBV6-1 and TRBJ1-6; weak D call: TRBD1 (6 bases). Germline assignment: CDR1 MNHNS and CDR2 SASEGT. With 5 bases removed from V and 7 bases from J, the gap between germline ends came to 15 bases. This CDR3 has 15 residues. CDR3 bases: TGTGCCAGCAGTATAGGGGCGAGGGGGAATTCACCCCTCCACTTT. It encodes CASSIGARGNSPLHF.

V usage is TRBV2 and J usage is TRBJ2-2, with D possibly being TRBD2 (5 bases). Germline V lookup: CDR1 SNHLY, CDR2 FYNNEI. There are 17 residues in the CDR3. With 1 base removed from V and 0 bases from J, the gap between germline ends came to 12 bases. The CDR3 nucleotides are TGTGCCAGCAGTGAAGGTCGGGGTACCTCGAACACCGGGGAGCTGTTTTTT. It encodes CASSEGRGTSNTGELFF.

This chain joins TRBV7-7 and TRBJ2-5; no reliable D call. Germline V gene lookup returns CDR1 SSHAT and CDR2 FNYEAQ (reference sequence). CDR3 length: 12 residues. V lost 5 bases and J 4 bases, leaving 8 bases between the germline ends. CDR3 sequence: CASSRNGETQYF. CDR3 in DNA: TGTGCCAGCAGCCGGAATGGAGAGACCCAGTACTTC.

The table lists this clonotype with a few counts. This chain uses TRBV5-1 with TRBJ1-2; 12 bases are a match to TRBD1. The CDR3 totals 15 residues. Germline V gene sequence: CDR1 SGHRS, CDR2 YFSETQ. Unmatched junction bases numbered 6, after V lost 3 bases and J lost 6 bases. CDR3 protein: CASSSTGTGGHGYTF. CDR3 sequence (DNA): TGCGCCAGCAGCTCAACCGGGACAGGGGGCCATGGCTACACCTTC. Complete variable domain (other parts from reference TRBV5-1 and TRBJ1-2): KAGVTQTPRYLIKTRGQQVTLSCSPISGHRSVSWYQQTPGQGLQFLFEYFSETQRNKGNFPGRFSGRQFSNSRSEMNVSTLELGDSALYLCASSSTGTGGHGYTFGSGTRLTVV.

This clonotype was seen only once. This chain uses TRBV6-4 with TRBJ1-2, with unresolved D. Germline CDR1 and CDR2: MRHNA and SNTAGT. The CDR3 length is 16 residues. V lost 4 bases, J lost 2 bases, and 17 bases lay in between. The DNA of the CDR3 is TGTGCCAGCAGTGGAGGAGGCCGGCTAAAGAACTATGGCTACACCTTC. It encodes CASSGGGRLKNYGYTF.

To note about this clonotype: The germline gene is not matched at one end of the junction; a read error may be the cause. The chain combines TRBV12-3 or TRBV12-4 with TRBJ2-1; perhaps TRBD1 as D (6 bases). CDR3 length: 16 amino acids. The CDR3, as DNA: TGTGCCAGCAGGGGGATGGGGGCAAACTCCTACAATGAGCAGTTTTTC. Protein product: CASRGMGANSYNEQFF.

This chain uses TRBV7-2 with TRBJ2-2; D possibly corresponds to TRBD1 (5 bases). Deletions cut 5 bases from V and 1 base from J, with 14 bases between. The germline V gene has CDR1 SGHTA and CDR2 FQGNSA. The CDR3 loop spans 16 amino acids. The CDR3 nucleotides are TGTGCCAGCAGCCCATACGCAGGGTGGAACACCGGGGAGCTGTTTTTT. It codes for CASSPYAGWNTGELFF. Filled out from reference TRBV7-2 and TRBJ2-2, the complete variable domain reads GAGVSQSPSNKVTEKGKDVELRCDPISGHTALYWYRQSLGQGLEFLIYFQGNSAPDKSGLPSDRFSAERTGGSVSTLTIQRTQQEDSAVYLCASSPYAGWNTGELFFGEGSRLTVL.

The chain joins TRBV20-1 to TRBJ1-5; 10 nucleotides match TRBD1. Germline V gene data show CDR1 as DFQATT and CDR2 as SNEGSKA (reference sequence). The CDR3 sequence is 14 residues long. V dropped 5 bases and J dropped 6; count of bases not matched to a gene: 7. CDR3 nucleotide sequence: TGCAGTGCTCCCGGACAGGGGGGGACTCAGCCCCAGCATTTT. It codes for CSAPGQGGTQPQHF.

This clonotype was recorded a few times. This chain uses TRBV20-1 with TRBJ1-5; D perhaps matches TRBD1 (5 bases). Trimming pared 1 base from V and 1 base from J, leaving 14 bases between. From germline, CDR1 is DFQATT and CDR2 SNEGSKA (reference sequence). This CDR3 contains 16 residues. CDR3 coding DNA: TGCAGTGCTAGAGGTGGGGGTCTCGTGAGCAATCAGCCCCAGCATTTT. Its protein is CSARGGGLVSNQPQHF.

This clonotype was counted between two and nine times. The chain recombines TRBV20-1 with TRBJ1-6; 7 bases are a match to TRBD1. Per the germline V gene, CDR1 is DFQATT and CDR2 is SNEGSKA (reference sequence). The V and J ends lost 1 base and 7 bases, in that order; junction bases with no gene match: 10. The CDR3 is 16 residues long. CDR3 DNA sequence: TGCAGTGCTAGAGGGTGGACAGGCACAATCAATTCACCCCTCCACTTT. Residues: CSARGWTGTINSPLHF.

The V gene is TRBV6-1, the J gene TRBJ1-4; TRBD1 is a possible D gene (5 bases). From germline, CDR1 is MNHNS and CDR2 SASEGT. V dropped 6 bases and J dropped 0 bases, with 11 bases sitting between them. The CDR3 has 15 residues. In DNA, the CDR3 is TGTGCCAGCAGAGGGGACCCTCCAACTAATGAAAAACTGTTTTTT. As protein: CASRGDPPTNEKLFF.

This clonotype was seen a few times. The genes are TRBV19 and TRBJ2-7, with TRBD1 matching over 8 bases. V shed 5 bases, J shed 2 bases, and the junction held 5 bases outside the gene matches. This CDR3 is built from 14 residues. CDR1 and CDR2 (germline): LNHDA, SQIVND (reference sequence). Written as DNA, the CDR3 is TGTGCCAGTAGTTCCCAACAGGGGGCCTACGAGCAGTACTTC. Its protein product is CASSSQQGAYEQYF.

This chain links TRBV21-1 with TRBJ1-4; the D call TRBD1 from the table was never checked on the DNA. TRBV21-1 is a listed pseudogene. CDR3 length: 16 amino acids. The CDR3 DNA follows: TGTGCCAGCAGCAAACGGAGGACAGGGTCGAATGAAAAACTGTTTTTT. Its protein is CASSKRRTGSNEKLFF.